This is a list of T cell receptor beta chains from one sample in a study of Graves' ophthalmopathy and Graves' hyperthyroidism. TCRdb ran MiXCR on the multiplex PCR reads and lists one entry per CDR3 protein. Among 300,000 to 400,000 distinct CDR3 sequences listed, about 18% were seen once. The sample consisted of peripheral blood. These receptors were obtained from an adult woman with stable Graves' hyperthyroidism. CDR3s include the opening cysteine and the closing phenylalanine or tryptophan. The D gene is left open where the match is weak. A clone size is listed for some rows: how often the clone was seen (once, few, many), or a class if it is expanded.

j_call d_call clone_size v_call cdr3_aa
TRBJ2-7 . once TRBV10-2 CASSEAPRAGYEQYF
TRBJ1-5 . . TRBV6-1 CASSGSGGQRNQPQHF
TRBJ2-2 . many TRBV12-3/TRBV12-4 CASSFTGTTGELFF
TRBJ2-7 TRBD1 . TRBV6-5 CASSYRQGWGYEQYF
TRBJ1-1 . many TRBV12-3/TRBV12-4 CASSFRADTEAFF
TRBJ2-7 TRBD2 many TRBV6-1 CASSEALAGGDYEQYF
TRBJ1-2 . once TRBV7-2 CASSLSQRRYGYTF
TRBJ1-2 . many TRBV6-4 CASSRDGRDGYTF
TRBJ1-1 . many TRBV28 CASSAHQGSGEAFF
TRBJ1-1 . many TRBV5-1 CASHLTVNTEAFF
TRBJ2-2 . many TRBV29-1 CSWRGISGELFF
TRBJ1-2 . . TRBV30 CACSRPSNYGYTF
TRBJ2-2 . many TRBV5-1 CASTEKLPNTGELFF
TRBJ1-2 . many TRBV2 CASRDRAYGYTF
TRBJ1-2 TRBD1 . TRBV4-1 CASSQGNRRGPYGGSTF
TRBJ1-1 TRBD1 many TRBV30 CAWSARQGPCTERNTEAFF
TRBJ2-5 . many TRBV2 CASSEAGRETQYF
TRBJ1-6 . . TRBV7-2 CASSVTPYNSPLHF
TRBJ2-6 . many TRBV11-2 CASSLGTGYSGANVLTF
TRBJ2-2 TRBD1 few TRBV30 CAWSPLEQGAAGELFF
TRBJ2-5 . . TRBV6-2/TRBV6-3 CASSYRQQGETQYF
TRBJ2-5 TRBD1 . TRBV4-1 CASSQVQGMATQYF
TRBJ2-7 . . TRBV6-1 CASRGLSYEQYF
TRBJ1-5 TRBD1 many TRBV20-1 CSAIGTGNQPQHF
TRBJ2-3 . . TRBV5-1 CASSLAVDTQYF
TRBJ2-7 TRBD1 . TRBV29-1 CSVEGTGNYEQYF
TRBJ2-7 . many TRBV7-8 CASSWAKEQYF
TRBJ2-5 TRBD1 many TRBV5-1 CASRKGQNEETQYF
TRBJ1-6 . many TRBV7-2 CASSSGTYNSPLHF
TRBJ2-7 . . TRBV5-5 CASSFLSESYEQYF
TRBJ1-5 TRBD1 . TRBV12-3/TRBV12-4 CASRTGDGQPQHF
TRBJ2-2 . many TRBV6-1 CASSTETEPYTGELFF
TRBJ2-7 . many TRBV11-2 CASSLYGRERWDEQYF
TRBJ1-3 . few TRBV29-1 CSVDSGPGNTIYF
TRBJ1-5 TRBD1 many TRBV6-5 CASSFSRQGLRYISSNQPQHF